The source of this T cell receptor (beta chain) is a study of blood T cell repertoires in COVID-19. Only in-frame clones appear in the TCRdb table, and some are missing; sequencing was by immunoSEQ multiplex PCR. Found here are about 160,000 clones, 85% to 90% of them singletons; the top ten hold about 6%. Germline V gene data show CDR1 as SGHRS and CDR2 as YFSETQ. V was clipped by 7 bases and J by 4 bases, with 26 bases between them. The CDR3 covers 17 residues. This clone was observed a single time. Input material: peripheral blood. This rearrangement joins TRBV5-1 to TRBJ2-5; D is possibly TRBD2 (7 bases). The clonotype comes from an elderly man with acute or convalescent COVID-19. DNA for the CDR3: TGCGCCAGCGCCGCCGTCGAGGGGGGGGCCTGGTCAGAGACCCAGTACTTC. It encodes CASAAVEGGAWSETQYF.